This T cell receptor (beta chain) emerged from a study of cytomegalovirus exposure and HLA in healthy donors. Nominally healthy donors provided the samples, though records likely missed some immune exposures. Notes on the study in general: Being productive about 87% or about 30% of the time was typical of most TCR beta V segments in an earlier analysis. Cytomegalovirus-associated status was assigned to some 160 TCR beta chains. An analysis that was carried out later associated 15,000 to 20,000 TCR beta sequences with HLA alleles at 0.05 false discovery rate.

Concerning this clone itself: Its antigen remains unknown.

Primers included in the PCR were 60 Vbeta and 13 Jbeta primers. Sequenced by immunoSEQ multiplex PCR; TCRdb stores in-frame clones only, minus some. The sample lists fewer than 250,000 clones; roughly 80% were seen once. The TCR originated in a girl aged 10-17 years in good health and CMV-seronegative. Source material: PBMCs.

CDR3 sequence reads: CASVRGGEDSPLHF. As DNA, the CDR3 is TGTGCCAGCGTCCGGGGGGGGGAAGACTCACCCCTCCACTTT. V is TRBV7-9 and J is TRBJ1-6, with a weak D call TRBD1 (5 bases). The CDR3 contains 14 residues. The germline V gene has CDR1 SEHNR and CDR2 FQNEAQ (reference sequence). V was cut by 8 bases and J by 10 bases, with 18 bases left in between.